These 18 T cell receptor beta chains share one sample of origin, sequenced in a study of blood T cell repertoires in COVID-19. Using immunoSEQ multiplex PCR, the repertoire was profiled, and TCRdb retains in-frame clones only, with some absent. The data show 350,000 to 400,000 clones, roughly 90% seen once. The source material was peripheral blood. The origin of the receptors is a woman in her fifties or sixties with COVID-19, enrolled during active disease.

The V call is TRBV5-1, the J call TRBJ2-1; 8 bases match TRBD1. The CDR3 runs 16 residues. With V trimmed by 3 bases and J by 8 bases, 13 bases remained unmatched. Germline V gene sequence: CDR1 SGHRS, CDR2 YFSETQ. CDR3 residues: CASSSAGQGAVDEQFF. In nucleotides, the CDR3 is TGCGCCAGCAGCTCGGCGGGGCAGGGGGCGGTCGATGAGCAGTTCTTC.

This clone has a handful of counts. The chain carries TRBV5-1 and TRBJ2-1, with 10 bases identical to TRBD2. With 2 bases clipped from V and 4 bases from J, the junction kept 3 bases outside the gene matches. Germline V lookup: CDR1 SGHRS, CDR2 YFSETQ. This CDR3 comprises 15 residues. In DNA form, the CDR3 reads TGCGCCAGCAGCTTCCTAGCGGGGGAGTACAATGAGCAGTTCTTC. Amino acid sequence: CASSFLAGEYNEQFF.

V is TRBV10-2 and J is TRBJ1-1; possibly TRBD1 for D (5 bases). V gave up 3 bases and J gave up 5 bases, with 10 bases separating them. Germline V gives CDR1 WSHSY, CDR2 SAAADI. The CDR3 contains 13 residues. The CDR3 region has the DNA TGCGCCAGCAGTGATCAGGGAAGGACTGAAGCTTTCTTT. It encodes CASSDQGRTEAFF.

The sample holds one count of this clone. This CDR3 reads CASSYTGVNQPQHF. The CDR3, as DNA: TGTGCCAGCAGTTACACAGGGGTCAATCAGCCCCAGCATTTT. V is TRBV6-5 and J is TRBJ1-5; the match to TRBD1 covers 7 bases. The length of the CDR3 is 14 residues. Germline trimming cut 2 bases from V and 3 bases from J; bases unmatched to any gene: 1. Germline V CDR1 and CDR2: MNHEY, SVGAGI.

The rearrangement joins TRBV7-9 to TRBJ1-1; 9 bases fit TRBD1. Germline V lookup: CDR1 SEHNR, CDR2 FQNEAQ (reference sequence). The CDR3 is made up of 16 amino acids. Trimming at V came to 4 bases and at J to 7 bases, leaving 13 bases not matched to a gene. The CDR3 loop is CASSSAGTGNKGEAFF. In DNA, the CDR3 is TGTGCCAGCAGCTCCGCCGGGACAGGGAACAAAGGTGAAGCTTTCTTT.

The chain carries TRBV7-2 and TRBJ1-1; D unresolved. The germline V and J ends were trimmed by 2 bases and 1 base, with 8 bases remaining between them. CDR3 size: 14 residues. Germline V CDR1 and CDR2: SGHTA, FQGNSA. The CDR3 protein is CASSLLGGNTEAFF. CDR3 bases: TGTGCCAGCAGCTTACTTGGCGGGAACACTGAAGCTTTCTTT. Together with reference TRBV7-2 and TRBJ1-1, the CDR3 gives the full variable domain: GAGVSQSPSNKVTEKGKDVELRCDPISGHTALYWYRQSLGQGLEFLIYFQGNSAPDKSGLPSDRFSAERTGGSVSTLTIQRTQQEDSAVYLCASSLLGGNTEAFFGQGTRLTVV.

The gene calls are TRBV18 and TRBJ2-7; maybe TRBD2 (6 bases). This CDR3 region has 15 residues. The germline V gene has CDR1 KGHSH and CDR2 LQKENI. Trimming cost V 3 bases and J 4 bases, with 16 bases left between them. CDR3 sequence (DNA): TGTGCCAGCTCACCGGAGGGTCGAGCTGGATACGAGCAGTACTTC. Translated: CASSPEGRAGYEQYF.

In this sample, this clone turned up a few times. Additional DNA sequences in this sample encode the identical CDR3. This chain connects TRBV4-1 to TRBJ2-4, with D tentatively TRBD1 (6 bases). The CDR3 has 15 amino acids. Per the germline V gene, CDR1 is MGHRA and CDR2 is YSYEKL. Trimming removed 1 base from V and 2 bases from J, with 9 bases in between. CDR3 nucleotide sequence: TGCGCCAGCAGCCAAGGGCAGGGGACCAAAAACATTCAGTACTTC. The encoded protein is CASSQGQGTKNIQYF.

This chain uses TRBV11-2 with TRBJ1-2, with TRBD1 as a possible D gene (5 bases). CDR1 and CDR2 from the germline V gene are SGHAT and FQNNGV. The V gene lost 3 bases and the J gene lost 5 bases, with 13 bases spanning the gap. This CDR3 is 14 amino acids long. CDR3 residues: CASSLRTSYYGYTF. As DNA, the CDR3 is TGTGCCAGCAGCTTGAGGACAAGTTATTATGGCTACACCTTC.

The chain couples TRBV7-2 to TRBJ1-2; 7 positions agree with TRBD1. With V trimmed by 5 bases and J by 4 bases, 10 bases remained unmatched. Per the germline V gene, CDR1 is SGHTA and CDR2 is FQGNSA. The CDR3 covers 15 residues. CDR3 loop: CASSPGPDRSYGYTF. CDR3 nucleotide sequence: TGTGCCAGCAGCCCCGGGCCGGACAGGAGCTATGGCTACACCTTC.

The rearrangement joins TRBV11-2 to TRBJ2-7; D might be TRBD1 (6 bases). The CDR3 covers 14 residues. V was shortened by 6 bases and J by 3 bases, with 15 bases between the two germline ends. Germline values: CDR1 SGHAT, CDR2 FQNNGV. In nucleotides, the CDR3 is TGTGCCAGCAGGCCGCCGGACAGCTTCTACGAGCAGTACTTC. Translated: CASRPPDSFYEQYF.

The rearrangement links TRBV6-2 or TRBV6-3 to TRBJ1-5; 7 bases map to TRBD1. J lost 8 bases, V lost 2 bases, and 6 bases had no gene match. This CDR3 is 14 amino acids long. Germline CDR1 reads MNHEY; CDR2 reads SVGEGT. DNA for the CDR3: TGTGCCAGCAGTTACCCACAGGGGACCGAGCCCCAGCATTTT. It encodes CASSYPQGTEPQHF.

This chain uses TRBV7-2 with TRBJ2-1; 7 bases align to TRBD2. The CDR3 is 16 amino acids. From germline, CDR1 is SGHTA and CDR2 FQGNSA. The ends lost 5 bases at V and 0 bases at J; junction bases unmatched: 7. As DNA, the CDR3 is TGTGCCAGCAGCGTCCTCGGGGGGAGCTCCTACAATGAGCAGTTCTTC. Protein sequence: CASSVLGGSSYNEQFF.

The CDR3 sequence is CASSSDRAYNEQFF. Here the CDR3 DNA reads TGTGCCAGCAGTTCGGACAGAGCCTACAATGAGCAGTTCTTC. This chain uses TRBV27 with TRBJ2-1, with D possibly being TRBD1 (6 bases). The CDR3 covers 14 residues. Germline CDR1 MNHEY, CDR2 SMNVEV (reference sequence). V lost 4 bases, J lost 2 bases, and 9 bases lay in between.

The chain recombines TRBV5-1 with TRBJ2-3, with D unresolved. The germline V gene encodes CDR1 SGHRS and CDR2 YFSETQ. CDR3 length: 13 amino acids. V was cut by 2 bases and J by 0 bases, with 4 bases left in between. CDR3 sequence reads: CASSFGSTDTQYF. As DNA, the CDR3 is TGCGCCAGCAGCTTTGGCAGCACAGATACGCAGTATTTT.

This chain joins TRBV11-2 and TRBJ1-2; D is unresolved. The CDR3 covers 15 residues. The germline V gene encodes CDR1 SGHAT and CDR2 FQNNGV. The germline V and J ends were trimmed by 8 bases and 4 bases, with 20 bases remaining between them. CDR3 residues: CASSTRSSGLYGYTF. The CDR3 coding sequence is TGTGCCAGCTCCACTAGGTCCTCCGGCCTCTATGGCTACACCTTC. The full variable domain, in which reference TRBV11-2 and TRBJ1-2 provide the parts outside the CDR3, is EAGVAQSPRYKIIEKRQSVAFWCNPISGHATLYWYQQILGQGPKLLIQFQNNGVVDDSQLPKDRFSAERLKGVDSTLKIQPAKLEDSAVYLCASSTRSSGLYGYTFGSGTRLTVV.

The CDR3 sequence is CASRADRDGNTIYF. Written as DNA, the CDR3 is TGTGCCAGCAGAGCGGACAGGGATGGAAACACCATATATTTT. The genes are TRBV7-9 and TRBJ1-3; TRBD1 matches at 8 bases. This CDR3 is 14 amino acids long. The V gene end was trimmed by 6 bases and the J gene end by 3 bases; junction bases not matched to a gene: 4. The V gene's germline CDR1 is SEHNR and CDR2 FQNEAQ (reference sequence). Full variable domain (missing parts from reference TRBV7-9 and TRBJ1-3): DTGVSQNPRHKITKRGQNVTFRCDPISEHNRLYWYRQTLGQGPEFLTYFQNEAQLEKSRLLSDRFSAERPKGSFSTLEIQRTEQGDSAMYLCASRADRDGNTIYFGEGSWLTVV.

The V and J genes are TRBV10-2 and TRBJ1-1, with 9 bases aligning to TRBD1. CDR3 length equals 13 residues. Germline CDR1 and CDR2: WSHSY and SAAADI. V gave up 6 bases and J gave up 3 bases; unmatched junction bases: 2. The CDR3 sequence: CASRQGADTEAFF. CDR3 in DNA: TGCGCCAGCAGACAGGGGGCTGACACTGAAGCTTTCTTT.